These 15 T cell receptor beta chains originate from one sample sequenced in a study of T cells in Graves' hyperthyroidism and ophthalmopathy. RNA transcripts gave rise to amplified TCR beta CDR3 regions. HTBI primers were used for first-round RT-PCR of the TCR CDR3. Each CDR3 protein is one row after TCRdb ran MiXCR on the multiplex PCR reads. The table includes hundreds of thousands of distinct CDR3 sequences, over 15% detected once. The sequenced sample consisted of blood. These TCRs come from a woman between 18 and 29 years old with Graves' hyperthyroidism.

In this sample, this clonotype turned up a few times. The chain is built from TRBV27 and TRBJ2-5, with 8 bases that match TRBD2. The germline V gene encodes CDR1 MNHEY and CDR2 SMNVEV (reference sequence). This CDR3 is 14 amino acids long. V shed 3 bases and J 5 bases; nucleotides not matched to a gene: 5. Here the CDR3 DNA reads TGTGCCAGCAGTTTTAGCGGGATTAGGGAGACCCAGTACTTC. Protein sequence: CASSFSGIRETQYF.

This clonotype appeared a few times. CDR3 in DNA: TGCGCCAGCAGCTTTAGACAGGGAGGACAAGAGACCCAGTACTTC. Protein sequence: CASSFRQGGQETQYF. V is TRBV5-1 and J is TRBJ2-5, with D tentatively TRBD1 (7 bases). Between the trimmed V and J ends, which lost 2 bases and 2 bases, there was a span of 13 bases. CDR3 size: 15 residues. The V gene's germline CDR1 is SGHRS and CDR2 YFSETQ. The entire variable domain, with the rest obtained from reference TRBV5-1 and TRBJ2-5, is as follows: KAGVTQTPRYLIKTRGQQVTLSCSPISGHRSVSWYQQTPGQGLQFLFEYFSETQRNKGNFPGRFSGRQFSNSRSEMNVSTLELGDSALYLCASSFRQGGQETQYFGPGTRLLVL.

This clonotype has a handful of counts. J is TRBJ1-6 and V is TRBV2; D possibly corresponds to TRBD1 (5 bases). Trimming took off 4 bases at V and 7 bases at J, with 17 bases between the two ends. The CDR3 is 16 residues long. Per the germline V gene, CDR1 is SNHLY and CDR2 is FYNNEI. CDR3 amino acids: CASSVLGGNGNSPLHF. The DNA for the CDR3 is TGTGCCAGCAGTGTCCTGGGGGGTAACGGGAATTCACCCCTCCACTTT.

There are a few counts of this clonotype. The gene calls are TRBV5-1 and TRBJ2-7, with D possibly matching TRBD1 (6 bases). With 1 base removed from V and 5 bases from J, the gap between germline ends came to 10 bases. The CDR3 is made up of 13 amino acids. The germline gives CDR1 SGHRS, CDR2 YFSETQ. CDR3 nucleotides: TGCGCCAGCAGCTTGAAAACAGGGAACGAGCAGTACTTC. Protein: CASSLKTGNEQYF.

This clonotype appeared many times. This chain connects TRBV5-1 to TRBJ2-7; 10 nucleotides line up with TRBD2. V trimming: 1 base; J trimming: 4 bases; junction bases outside the gene matches: 8. CDR1 SGHRS and CDR2 YFSETQ come from the germline V gene. This CDR3 is 16 amino acids long. The CDR3 is CASSLTASGSGYEQYF. As DNA, the CDR3 is TGCGCCAGCAGCTTGACGGCTAGCGGGAGTGGGTACGAGCAGTACTTC. The variable domain in full, with the rest retrieved from reference TRBV5-1 and TRBJ2-7, is KAGVTQTPRYLIKTRGQQVTLSCSPISGHRSVSWYQQTPGQGLQFLFEYFSETQRNKGNFPGRFSGRQFSNSRSEMNVSTLELGDSALYLCASSLTASGSGYEQYFGPGTRLTVT.

The J gene is TRBJ1-3, the V gene TRBV5-1; D remains unclear. The V end was cut by 3 bases, the J end by 1 base, with 11 bases between. This CDR3 comprises 15 residues. CDR1 and CDR2 from the germline V gene are SGHRS and YFSETQ. The CDR3 loop is CASSWENGSGNTIYF. The CDR3 DNA reads TGCGCCAGCAGCTGGGAAAACGGTTCTGGAAACACCATATATTTT.

Regarding this clonotype: One end of the junction does not line up with germline, which may come from a read error. The chain is built from TRBV19 and TRBJ1-1; D may be TRBD1 (5 bases). Per the germline V gene, CDR1 is LNHDA and CDR2 is SQIVND (reference sequence). The CDR3 is 16 amino acids. The CDR3 sequence is CASKERVPAQGTEAFF. The CDR3 DNA reads TGTGCCAGTAAAGAGAGGGTACCCGCCCAGGGCACTGAAGCTTTTTTT.

The chain couples TRBV25-1 to TRBJ2-1, with 13 bases fitting TRBD2. Germline CDR1 reads MGHDK; CDR2 reads SYGVNS. With V trimmed by 0 bases and J by 8 bases, 10 bases remained unmatched. The CDR3 covers 18 residues. CDR3 in DNA: TGTGCCAGCAGTGAATACTCGAGGACTAGCGGGAGTGGCTATGAGCAGTTCTTC. Its protein product is CASSEYSRTSGSGYEQFF.

The genes are TRBV10-1 and TRBJ2-3; D not certain. With 4 bases removed from V and 6 bases from J, the gap between germline ends came to 17 bases. CDR1 is WNHNN and CDR2 is SYGVQD in the germline V gene (reference sequence). CDR3 size: 15 residues. CDR3 residues: CASSGGYPTYDTQYF. The DNA of the CDR3 is TGCGCCAGCAGTGGTGGCTACCCTACTTACGATACGCAGTATTTT.

The table lists this clonotype with many counts. V and J are TRBV6-2 or TRBV6-3 and TRBJ2-7, with TRBD1 matching 9 bases. CDR3 size: 15 residues. The V segment lost 7 bases and the J segment 5 bases; nucleotides outside the gene matches: 12. Looked up from germline, CDR1 is MNHEY and CDR2 is SVGEGT. Written as DNA, the CDR3 is TGTGCCAGCACAATCTCCGGGACAGGGTCCCACGAGCAGTACTTC. Protein sequence: CASTISGTGSHEQYF.

This clonotype has only a few counts. The rearrangement joins TRBV12-3 or TRBV12-4 to TRBJ2-7; D is uncertain. There are 15 residues in the CDR3. Trimming took 4 bases from V and 3 from J, leaving 16 bases between them. Written as DNA, the CDR3 is TGTGCCAGCAGTTCCCGGCGGCTCAACTTCTACGAGCAGTACTTC. Encoded protein: CASSSRRLNFYEQYF.

This clonotype was detected once. This may come from a read error, since a much larger clone is one base off. The rearrangement uses TRBV7-2 and TRBJ2-1; 8 bases agree with TRBD1. Germline V CDR1 and CDR2: SGHTA, FQGNSA. The CDR3 totals 17 residues. CDR3 loop: CASGLGTGVSSYNEQFF. CDR3 sequence (DNA): TGTGCCAGCGGCTTGGGGACAGGAGTCAGCTCCTACAATGAGCAGTTCTTC.

This clonotype was seen many times. The chain recombines TRBV12-3 or TRBV12-4 with TRBJ2-3, with D perhaps matching TRBD2 (5 bases). V gave up 9 bases and J gave up 6 bases, with 7 bases separating them. The length of the CDR3 is 10 residues. CDR3 in amino acids: CASRRDTQYF. The CDR3 DNA follows: TGTGCCAGTAGGAGGGATACGCAGTATTTT.

There are many counts of this clonotype. The chain has TRBV7-2 and TRBJ2-3; 7 bases line up with TRBD2. The germline V gene encodes CDR1 SGHTA and CDR2 FQGNSA. With 5 bases clipped from V and 1 base from J, the junction kept 15 bases outside the gene matches. The CDR3 totals 18 residues. CDR3 sequence (DNA): TGTGCCAGCAGCCCTGGTTGGGCTAGCGGTAAAGGCACAGATACGCAGTATTTT. Protein: CASSPGWASGKGTDTQYF. Full variable domain (outside the CDR3, taken from reference TRBV7-2 and TRBJ2-3): GAGVSQSPSNKVTEKGKDVELRCDPISGHTALYWYRQSLGQGLEFLIYFQGNSAPDKSGLPSDRFSAERTGGSVSTLTIQRTQQEDSAVYLCASSPGWASGKGTDTQYFGPGTRLTVL.

This clonotype was counted many times. The rearrangement uses TRBV12-3 or TRBV12-4 and TRBJ2-3; the D gene is possibly TRBD2 (6 bases). Trimming stripped 0 bases from V and 4 bases from J, with 14 bases between. There are 16 residues in the CDR3. DNA of the CDR3: TGTGCCAGCAGTTTAGCGCTGAGCGGAGGGGCAGATACGCAGTATTTT. Translated, it gives CASSLALSGGADTQYF.